Reported below is one TCR beta chain. The antigen is unknown. The sample originates from a study of long-term antiretroviral therapy in people with HIV. Study outcomes and limitations: Transplant-donor-level diversity was not reached after ART, though diversity increased.

They ran version v3.0 of the immunoSEQ assay at survey level. Using immunoSEQ multiplex PCR, the repertoire was profiled, and TCRdb retains in-frame clones only, with some absent. The table lists around 36,000 clones, around 79% of them singletons. The CDR3 has 16 residues. Germline CDR1 reads LGHNA; CDR2 reads YNFKEQ. The germline V and J ends were trimmed by 0 bases and 2 bases, with 11 bases remaining between them. The starting material was unsorted PBMCs, obtained 3 years after starting antiretroviral therapy. The receptor's source is a man aged 50-60 years with HIV. The chain uses TRBV4-2 and TRBJ1-5; the D is unclear. The CDR3: CASSQDGPYGNQPQHF. DNA of the CDR3: TGTGCCAGCAGCCAAGATGGACCATACGGCAATCAGCCCCAGCATTTT.